The source of this T cell receptor beta chain is a study of human T cells and chemical hapten exposure. Time point noted: pre-sensitization, week 0. Described treatment: therapeutic diphenylcyclopropenone sensitization with weekly scalp DPC. The library put unique molecular identifiers onto individual cDNA molecules. Authors' processing steps: Per sample, the median was about 88,000 TCRs, with values from roughly 23,000 to 640,000. TCRdb analysed the RACE reads with MiXCR anew, one entry per CDR3 protein. TCRdb assigned the V and J calls; the authors' analysis was not used. This sample has approximately 320,000 distinct CDR3 sequences; around 5% occur once, and the top ten carry under 9.5%. The material was whole blood, obtained in connection with sensitization to the hapten diphenylcyclopropenone (DPC). The origin of this receptor is a woman between 18 and 29 years old with alopecia areata. Some clones in this sample may be carry-over from other donors' samples.

CDR3 residues: CASSLGGAGQETQYF. The CDR3 DNA sequence: TGTGCCAGCAGTTTAGGGGGGGCGGGCCAAGAGACCCAGTACTTC. The genes are TRBV28 and TRBJ2-5; the D gene is possibly TRBD2 (7 bases). Per germline, CDR1 MDHEN and CDR2 SYDVKM. V lost 2 bases and J lost 1, with 11 bases in between. There are 15 residues in the CDR3.